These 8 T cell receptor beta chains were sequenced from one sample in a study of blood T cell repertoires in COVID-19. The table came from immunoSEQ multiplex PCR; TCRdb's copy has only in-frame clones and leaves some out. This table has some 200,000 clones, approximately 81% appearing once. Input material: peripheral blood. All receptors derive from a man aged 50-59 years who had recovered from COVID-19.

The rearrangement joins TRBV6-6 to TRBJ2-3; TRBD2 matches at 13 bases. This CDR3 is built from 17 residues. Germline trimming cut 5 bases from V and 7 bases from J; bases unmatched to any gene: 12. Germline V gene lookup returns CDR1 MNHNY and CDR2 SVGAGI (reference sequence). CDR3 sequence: CASSRYGLAGVGNTQYF. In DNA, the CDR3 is TGTGCCAGCAGTCGATATGGACTAGCGGGAGTGGGGAATACGCAGTATTTT.

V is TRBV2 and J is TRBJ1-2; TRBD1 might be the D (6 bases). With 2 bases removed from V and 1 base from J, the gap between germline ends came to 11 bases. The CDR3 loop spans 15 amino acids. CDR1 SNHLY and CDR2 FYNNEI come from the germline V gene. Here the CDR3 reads CASSETGLVNYGYTF. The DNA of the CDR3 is TGTGCCAGCAGTGAAACAGGGCTCGTTAACTATGGCTACACCTTC.

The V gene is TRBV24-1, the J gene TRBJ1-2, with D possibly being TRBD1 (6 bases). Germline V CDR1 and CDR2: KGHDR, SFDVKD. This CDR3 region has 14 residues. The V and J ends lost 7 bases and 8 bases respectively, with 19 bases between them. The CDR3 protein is CATRATGPYGGYTF. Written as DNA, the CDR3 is TGTGCCACCAGGGCGACAGGCCCTTATGGGGGCTACACCTTC.

CDR3 region: CASIYPGRARETQYF. CDR3 coding DNA: TGTGCCAGCATCTATCCCGGGAGGGCGAGAGAGACCCAGTACTTC. V usage is TRBV2 and J usage is TRBJ2-5; 8 bases align to TRBD2. The CDR3 totals 15 residues. Looked up from germline, CDR1 is SNHLY and CDR2 is FYNNEI. With V trimmed by 7 bases and J by 4 bases, 11 bases remained unmatched.

The CDR3 sequence: CASIRAAAGEDTQYF. For the CDR3, the DNA is TGTGCCAGCATCAGAGCGGCCGCAGGGGAAGATACGCAGTATTTT. The chain carries TRBV6-5 and TRBJ2-3; a weak D match, TRBD1 (6 bases). Trimming stripped 7 bases from V and 5 bases from J, with 19 bases between. Germline V gene data show CDR1 as MNHEY and CDR2 as SVGAGI. The length of the CDR3 is 15 residues.

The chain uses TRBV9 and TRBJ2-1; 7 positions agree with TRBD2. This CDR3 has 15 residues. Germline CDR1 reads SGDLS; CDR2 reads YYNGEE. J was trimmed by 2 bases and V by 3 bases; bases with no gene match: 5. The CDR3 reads CASSGIAGPYNEQFF. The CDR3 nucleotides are TGTGCCAGCAGCGGAATAGCGGGCCCCTACAATGAGCAGTTCTTC.

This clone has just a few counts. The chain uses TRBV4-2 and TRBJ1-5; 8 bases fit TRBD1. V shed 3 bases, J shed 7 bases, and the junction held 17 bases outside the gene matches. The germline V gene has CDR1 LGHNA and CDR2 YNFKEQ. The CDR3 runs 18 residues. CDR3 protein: CASSQVQGAPGYSQPQHF. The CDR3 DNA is TGTGCCAGCAGCCAGGTCCAGGGGGCGCCAGGATATTCGCAGCCCCAGCATTTT.

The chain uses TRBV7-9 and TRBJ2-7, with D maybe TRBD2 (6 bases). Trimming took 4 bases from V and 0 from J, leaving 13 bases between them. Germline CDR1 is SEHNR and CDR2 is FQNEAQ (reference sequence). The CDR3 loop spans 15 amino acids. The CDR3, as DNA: TGTGCCAGCAGCTCTTCGGGACTGCCCTCCTACGAGCAGTACTTC. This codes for CASSSSGLPSYEQYF.